This paragraph reports one T cell receptor beta chain. This sample was taken from a study of blood T cells in healthy people across ages. The ends were cut back, 8 bases at V and 0 bases at J, with 19 bases in the middle. CDR3 length: 16 amino acids. Through a sample-barcoded 5' primer and a J-beta primer mix, a second PCR was run for roughly 7 to 11 cycles. TCRdb reprocessed the 5' RACE reads with MiXCR, giving one entry per CDR3 protein. The sample has 750,000 to 850,000 distinct CDR3 sequences, approximately 25% seen once. These same data were also listed under a study on T cells of mothers and their children.

V and J are TRBV12-3 or TRBV12-4 and TRBJ1-2, with D maybe TRBD1 (5 bases). The sequenced material came from blood. This clonotype was sampled from a boy younger than 18 in good health. DNA of the CDR3: TGTGCCAGCCTCGGAGAGAGGGGATCGGCTAACTATGGCTACACCTTC. Amino acid sequence: CASLGERGSANYGYTF.